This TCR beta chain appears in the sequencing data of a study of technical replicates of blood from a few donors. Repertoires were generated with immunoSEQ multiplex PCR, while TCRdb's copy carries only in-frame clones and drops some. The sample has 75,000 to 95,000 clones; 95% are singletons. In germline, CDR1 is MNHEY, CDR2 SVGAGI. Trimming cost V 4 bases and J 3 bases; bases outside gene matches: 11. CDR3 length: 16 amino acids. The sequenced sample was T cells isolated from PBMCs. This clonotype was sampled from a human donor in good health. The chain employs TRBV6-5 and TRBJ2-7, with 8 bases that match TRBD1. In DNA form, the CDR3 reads TGTGCCAGCAGTTCGTCCCGGGACAGGAAGAACTACGAGCAGTACTTC. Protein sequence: CASSSSRDRKNYEQYF.